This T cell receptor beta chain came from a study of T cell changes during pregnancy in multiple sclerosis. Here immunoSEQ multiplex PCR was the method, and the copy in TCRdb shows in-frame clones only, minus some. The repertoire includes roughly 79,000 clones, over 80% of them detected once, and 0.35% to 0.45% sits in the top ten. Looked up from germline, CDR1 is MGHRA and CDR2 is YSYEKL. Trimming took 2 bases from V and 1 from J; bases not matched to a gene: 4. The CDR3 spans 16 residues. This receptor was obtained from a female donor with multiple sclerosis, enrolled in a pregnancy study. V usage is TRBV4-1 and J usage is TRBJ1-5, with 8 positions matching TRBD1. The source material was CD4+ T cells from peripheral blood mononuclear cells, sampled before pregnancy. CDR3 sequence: CASSQQGAASNQPQHF. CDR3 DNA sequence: TGCGCCAGCAGCCAACAGGGGGCGGCGAGCAATCAGCCCCAGCATTTT.